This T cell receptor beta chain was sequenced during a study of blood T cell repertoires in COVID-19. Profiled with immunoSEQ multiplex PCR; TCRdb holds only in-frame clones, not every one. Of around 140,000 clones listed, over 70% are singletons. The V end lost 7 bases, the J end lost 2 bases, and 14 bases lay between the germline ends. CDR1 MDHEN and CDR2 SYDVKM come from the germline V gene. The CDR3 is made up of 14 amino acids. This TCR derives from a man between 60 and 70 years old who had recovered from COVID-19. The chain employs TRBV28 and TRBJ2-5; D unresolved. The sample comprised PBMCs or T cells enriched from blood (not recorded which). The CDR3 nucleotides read TGTGCCAGCAACTTAAGTCCGATACAAGAGACCCAGTACTTC. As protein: CASNLSPIQETQYF.